Listed below are T cell receptor beta chains from one sample, sequenced in a study of cytomegalovirus exposure and HLA in healthy donors. Clones were sequenced by immunoSEQ multiplex PCR, and TCRdb holds only the in-frame ones, with some missing. This table holds roughly 170,000 clones, around 80% found once. The sample taken for sequencing was PBMCs. The receptor source for this set is a female donor in good health and CMV-seronegative. The conserved cysteine and the conserved F or W are not part of the CDR3 here. Each record gives: V gene, clone size, D gene, CDR3 length, CDR3 protein. D genes are given only for firm matches. A row's size may be missing; if present it is once, few, many or a size class.

V: TRBV6-6
size: few
D: TRBD1
length: 12
CDR3: ASSQRDRIYEQY

V: TRBV7-2
size: NA
D: NA
length: 12
CDR3: ASSFAPQGNEQF

V: TRBV18
size: NA
D: NA
length: 11
CDR3: ASSGAMNTEAF

V: TRBV2
size: few
D: TRBD2
length: 13
CDR3: ASRGLAANTGELF

V: TRBV9
size: NA
D: NA
length: 14
CDR3: ASSVAPLGAGPEAF

V: TRBV5-8
size: NA
D: TRBD2
length: 13
CDR3: ASSVTSGNTGELF

V: TRBV27
size: NA
D: NA
length: 10
CDR3: ASSRSGYGYT

V: TRBV11-2
size: NA
D: TRBD1
length: 12
CDR3: ASSPTTGDYGYT

V: TRBV7-6
size: NA
D: NA
length: 12
CDR3: ASSLGRVPDEQY

V: TRBV19
size: once
D: NA
length: 11
CDR3: ASSILAAGELF

V: TRBV18
size: NA
D: NA
length: 12
CDR3: ASSPAGSNQPQH

V: TRBV7-3
size: NA
D: TRBD1
length: 12
CDR3: ASSSRQGPQPQH

V: TRBV7-6
size: NA
D: NA
length: 14
CDR3: ASSSFAGAHTDTQY

V: TRBV28
size: NA
D: TRBD1
length: 12
CDR3: ASSPPGQTYEQY

V: TRBV9
size: NA
D: NA
length: 14
CDR3: ASSAELGGPRYEQY

V: TRBV11-2
size: NA
D: TRBD2
length: 15
CDR3: ASSLVGLAGGGYEQY

V: TRBV19
size: NA
D: NA
length: 11
CDR3: ASSGFQGNTIY

V: TRBV19
size: NA
D: NA
length: 13
CDR3: ASSARDTSSYEQY

V: TRBV4-2
size: once
D: NA
length: 12
CDR3: ASSQNSGTDTQY

V: TRBV5-1
size: once
D: TRBD1
length: 13
CDR3: ASSLSWDRGYEQY

V: TRBV7-7
size: NA
D: NA
length: 12
CDR3: ASSEGGGNSPLH

V: TRBV6-6
size: NA
D: NA
length: 13
CDR3: ASSGDRTSNQPQH

V: TRBV4-3
size: NA
D: NA
length: 12
CDR3: ASSLQTGVGTQY

V: TRBV9
size: NA
D: NA
length: 12
CDR3: ASSVDAGTNEQF

V: TRBV7-2
size: NA
D: TRBD2
length: 13
CDR3: ASSPRTSRPYEQY

V: TRBV4-1
size: NA
D: NA
length: 14
CDR3: ASSQGTQGNNYGYT

V: TRBV7-8
size: NA
D: TRBD1
length: 13
CDR3: ASSLGRDRGSPLH

V: TRBV19
size: few
D: NA
length: 12
CDR3: ASSPGLLGNTIY

V: TRBV7-9
size: NA
D: TRBD1
length: 14
CDR3: SSSIVTGRLGYGYT

V: TRBV19
size: NA
D: NA
length: 12
CDR3: ASSIRGVLDEQY

V: TRBV5-1
size: NA
D: TRBD2
length: 13
CDR3: ASRPGTSGSYEQY

V: TRBV19
size: NA
D: NA
length: 13
CDR3: ASSSRASIVNEQF

V: TRBV18
size: NA
D: TRBD1
length: 12
CDR3: ASSPGTGVYEQY

V: TRBV10-3
size: NA
D: NA
length: 14
CDR3: AISESATGQGTEAF

V: TRBV30
size: few
D: NA
length: 13
CDR3: AWSVLSGRGEKLF

V: TRBV7-2
size: NA
D: TRBD2
length: 12
CDR3: ASSLERGQETQY

V: TRBV7-2
size: few
D: NA
length: 12
CDR3: ASSRGDFSLGEY

V: TRBV7-9
size: NA
D: NA
length: 11
CDR3: ASSQARLETQY

V: TRBV5-4
size: NA
D: NA
length: 11
CDR3: ASRDSSYNEQF

V: TRBV5-4
size: once
D: TRBD2
length: 14
CDR3: ASSLGGTSGRDTQY

V: TRBV29-1
size: NA
D: NA
length: 11
CDR3: SVEWTRGETQY

V: TRBV29-1
size: NA
D: NA
length: 10
CDR3: SVLTDSYGYT

V: TRBV7-2
size: NA
D: NA
length: 11
CDR3: ASSPLTGSPLH

V: TRBV4-1
size: NA
D: NA
length: 11
CDR3: ASSQLQGNEQF